Following are 14 T cell receptor beta chains from one sample sequenced in a study of T-cell reconstitution after alpha-beta-depleted transplantation in children. Researchers prepared the TCRbeta library using unique molecular identifiers, the study reports. One entry per CDR3 protein results from TCRdb running MiXCR on the PCR reads. This table has a few hundred thousand distinct CDR3 sequences, approximately 10% appearing once. The sequencing here drew on PBMCs from the stem cell graft donor, taken from the stem cell graft. Source of these receptors: a human donor who donated a stem cell graft to a child with acute myeloid leukemia.

This clonotype was detected only a few times. The chain employs TRBV20-1 and TRBJ1-1; possible D gene TRBD1, 5 bases. The V gene's germline CDR1 is DFQATT and CDR2 SNEGSKA (reference sequence). CDR3 length: 16 residues. Deletions cut 3 bases from V and 5 bases from J, with 22 bases between. CDR3 sequence (DNA): TGCAGTGCTAGTATTTGGGTTTTGGGGGGTTCTACTGAAGCTTTCTTT. Residues: CSASIWVLGGSTEAFF.

V is TRBV6-1 and J is TRBJ1-5; D is uncertain. Germline loops: CDR1 MNHNS, CDR2 SASEGT. V lost 5 bases and J 0 bases, leaving 17 bases between the germline ends. This CDR3 region has 17 residues. The CDR3 sequence is CASSPFMSRYSNQPQHF. DNA for the CDR3: TGTGCCAGCAGTCCCTTTATGTCCAGGTATAGCAATCAGCCCCAGCATTTT.

The chain combines TRBV20-1 with TRBJ2-7, with 10 positions matching TRBD2. The CDR3 runs 15 residues. Trimming removed 1 base from V and 4 bases from J; junction bases left unmatched: 7. Per the germline V gene, CDR1 is DFQATT and CDR2 is SNEGSKA (reference sequence). CDR3 DNA sequence: TGCAGTGCTAGAGCGGTAGCGGGAGGACCATACGAGCAGTACTTC. It codes for CSARAVAGGPYEQYF.

In its sample, this clonotype was seen a few times. The chain has TRBV5-1 and TRBJ2-1; D is uncertain. The CDR3 has 13 residues. Germline CDR1 and CDR2: SGHRS and YFSETQ. V was trimmed by 0 bases and J by 6 bases, leaving 7 bases between them. CDR3 nucleotide sequence: TGCGCCAGCAGCTTGGTTCGGGTCAATGAGCAGTTCTTC. Translated: CASSLVRVNEQFF.

Many counts were recorded for this clonotype. This sequence joins TRBV11-1 and TRBJ2-5, with D perhaps matching TRBD2 (5 bases). The germline gives CDR1 SGHAT, CDR2 FQDESV (reference sequence). CDR3 size: 13 residues. Trimming removed 3 bases at V and 2 bases at J, with 7 bases between. The CDR3 is CASSLRVQETQYF. The CDR3, as DNA: TGTGCCAGCAGCTTGAGGGTACAAGAGACCCAGTACTTC.

The CDR3 region is CASSDHGEKTGTGVRDTQYF. CDR3 nucleotide sequence: TGTGCCAGCAGTGATCACGGTGAAAAGACCGGGACAGGGGTCAGAGATACGCAGTATTTT. The gene calls are TRBV25-1 and TRBJ2-3; 10 bases are a match to TRBD1. After removal of 3 bases from V and 5 bases from J, the junction contained 20 bases not matched to a gene. The CDR3 loop spans 20 amino acids. In germline, CDR1 is MGHDK, CDR2 SYGVNS. The full variable domain, rest sourced from reference TRBV25-1 and TRBJ2-3, is EADIYQTPRYLVIGTGKKITLECSQTMGHDKMYWYQQDPGMELHLIHYSYGVNSTEKGDLSSESTVSRIRTEHFPLTLESARPSHTSQYLCASSDHGEKTGTGVRDTQYFGPGTRLTVL.

The chain couples TRBV29-1 to TRBJ2-4, with D possibly matching TRBD2 (5 bases). This CDR3 contains 14 residues. Germline V CDR1 and CDR2: SQVTM, ANQGSEA. V dropped 7 bases and J dropped 1 base, with 14 bases sitting between them. The CDR3, as DNA: TGCAGCGCCGAGGGAACGGGCGCCAAAAACATTCAGTACTTC. Its protein product is CSAEGTGAKNIQYF.

The rearrangement uses TRBV7-8 and TRBJ1-4; D call uncertain. Trimming left V 1 base short and J 8 bases short, with 11 bases between. This CDR3 spans 14 amino acids. The V gene's germline CDR1 is SGHVS and CDR2 FQNEAQ. As DNA, the CDR3 is TGTGCCAGCAGCTTAGGTCACAGTCGGGAAAAACTGTTTTTT. Its protein product is CASSLGHSREKLFF.

This clonotype was seen a handful of times. This chain uses TRBV20-1 with TRBJ1-2; 7 nucleotides align to TRBD1. The CDR3 runs 14 residues. Germline CDR1 reads DFQATT; CDR2 reads SNEGSKA (reference sequence). J lost 7 bases, V lost 0 bases, and 8 bases had no gene match. CDR3 region: CSARDPRGASGYTF. The CDR3 bases are TGCAGTGCTAGAGACCCCAGGGGGGCCAGTGGCTACACCTTC.

This clonotype has only a few counts. The genes are TRBV20-1 and TRBJ2-2; D perhaps matches TRBD2 (6 bases). Germline V gives CDR1 DFQATT, CDR2 SNEGSKA (reference sequence). Trimming took 5 bases from V and 0 from J, leaving 13 bases between them. This CDR3 contains 15 residues. CDR3 loop: CSAYSGWANTGELFF. The DNA of the CDR3 is TGCAGTGCTTACAGCGGGTGGGCGAACACCGGGGAGCTGTTTTTT.

This rearrangement joins TRBV7-2 to TRBJ2-3; tentative D call: TRBD2 (6 bases). Germline CDR1 SGHTA, CDR2 FQGNSA. The V and J ends lost 5 bases and 2 bases respectively, with 11 bases between them. The CDR3 consists of 14 residues. CDR3 sequence (DNA): TGTGCCAGCAGCCCCCGGGGGAACACAGATACGCAGTATTTT. Its protein product is CASSPRGNTDTQYF.

The chain recombines TRBV12-3 or TRBV12-4 with TRBJ2-5; the D call may be TRBD1 or TRBD2 (5 bases each). Deletions cut 5 bases from V and 7 bases from J, with 14 bases between. There are 13 residues in the CDR3. The CDR3 DNA sequence: TGTGCCAGCAGTGCCGAGGGGTTAGGGACCCAGTACTTC. Its protein product is CASSAEGLGTQYF.

A few counts support this clonotype. The genes are TRBV6-5 and TRBJ2-1; a weak D match, TRBD1 (6 bases). CDR1 is MNHEY, CDR2 SVGAGI, per germline. The CDR3 is 16 residues long. V was pared by 4 bases and J by 1 base, with 14 bases between. Here the CDR3 reads CASSFMTGASYNEQFF. The CDR3 nucleotides read TGTGCCAGCAGTTTCATGACAGGAGCTTCCTACAATGAGCAGTTCTTC.

This clonotype has a count of ten or more. J is TRBJ1-4 and V is TRBV2, with 10 bases fitting TRBD1. This CDR3 is 14 amino acids long. The germline CDR1 and CDR2 sequences are SNHLY and FYNNEI. The J segment lost 6 bases and the V segment lost 6 bases, leaving 4 bases of the junction unmatched. CDR3: CASRAGTGDEKLFF. In DNA, the CDR3 is TGTGCCAGCAGAGCCGGGACAGGGGATGAAAAACTGTTTTTT.